The next 29 T cell receptor beta chains were all read from a single sample in a study of T cells in localized non-small cell lung cancer. Sequencing was performed with immunoSEQ multiplex PCR; in TCRdb, only in-frame clones are kept and a portion is missing. The sample yields 50,000 to 75,000 clones, about nine tenths seen once. This specimen was peripheral blood, taken before any cancer treatment. Source of these receptors: a man aged 35 to 70 with stage I lung adenocarcinoma.

The CDR3 reads CASGLGAGAWDEQFF. The CDR3 coding sequence is TGTGCTAGTGGTTTGGGAGCGGGAGCCTGGGATGAGCAGTTCTTC. The rearrangement joins TRBV12-5 to TRBJ2-1; TRBD2 matches at 8 bases. The germline V gene has CDR1 LGHNT and CDR2 FRNRAP. J was trimmed by 8 bases and V by 1 base; bases with no gene match: 7. This CDR3 spans 15 amino acids. The entire variable domain, with the rest obtained from reference TRBV12-5 and TRBJ2-1, is as follows: DARVTQTPRHKVTEMGQEVTMRCQPILGHNTVFWYRQTMMQGLELLAYFRNRAPLDDSGMPKDRFSAEMPDATLATLKIQPSEPRDSAVYFCASGLGAGAWDEQFFGPGTRLTVL.

The chain uses TRBV7-9 and TRBJ2-7; D might be TRBD1 or TRBD2, each matching 5 bases. Germline V gives CDR1 SEHNR, CDR2 FQNEAQ (reference sequence). CDR3 length: 16 residues. The V end was cut by 4 bases, the J end by 3 bases, with 19 bases between. As DNA, the CDR3 is TGTGCCAGCAGCTCAAAGGCCGGGGCAGGGATCTACGAGCAGTACTTC. Residues: CASSSKAGAGIYEQYF.

The J gene is TRBJ1-2, the V gene TRBV7-9; 10 bases are a match to TRBD1. Losses at the gene ends were 0 bases for V and 7 bases for J; bases not matched to a gene: 5. CDR1 is SEHNR and CDR2 is FQNEAQ in the germline V gene (reference sequence). The length of the CDR3 is 15 residues. In nucleotides, the CDR3 is TGTGCCAGCAGCTTAGCCCGGACAGGGGGAATTGGCTACACCTTC. This translates into CASSLARTGGIGYTF.

The V call is TRBV5-6, the J call TRBJ2-7, with 8 nucleotides matching TRBD2. J gave up 2 bases and V 4 bases, and 2 bases lay outside the gene matches. This CDR3 is 13 amino acids long. Germline V gives CDR1 SGHDT, CDR2 YYEEEE. DNA of the CDR3: TGTGCCAGCAGCCGGGAGGGCCCCTACGAGCAGTACTTC. Its translation is CASSREGPYEQYF.

The table lists this clone with a count of one. The chain employs TRBV7-6 and TRBJ1-3; D might be TRBD1 (5 bases). CDR1 SGHVS and CDR2 FNYEAQ come from the germline V gene. The CDR3 is 16 amino acids. Trimming took 3 bases from V and 0 from J, leaving 12 bases between them. CDR3 in DNA: TGTGCCAGCAGCTTGGGGCCAGCAGACTCTGGAAACACCATATATTTT. Its protein is CASSLGPADSGNTIYF.

The chain carries TRBV7-9 and TRBJ2-5, with 10 bases matching TRBD1. Germline loops: CDR1 SEHNR, CDR2 FQNEAQ (reference sequence). CDR3 length: 16 amino acids. Trimming cost V 5 bases and J 3 bases; bases outside gene matches: 9. CDR3 DNA: TGTGCCAGCAGCCCCCGCCCCGGGACAGGGGAAGAGACCCAGTACTTC. It encodes CASSPRPGTGEETQYF.

This CDR3 reads CASSYREGQGEQYF. The DNA of the CDR3 is TGTGCCAGCAGTTACCGGGAAGGGCAGGGGGAGCAGTACTTC. The chain links TRBV2 to TRBJ2-7; D is possibly TRBD1 (6 bases). Germline loops: CDR1 SNHLY, CDR2 FYNNEI. The CDR3 contains 14 residues. V gave up 5 bases and J gave up 7 bases, with 18 bases separating them.

This chain links TRBV6-1 with TRBJ1-4; D may be TRBD1 (6 bases). The CDR3 runs 16 residues. Trimming stripped 2 bases from V and 0 bases from J, with 10 bases between. Germline lookup yields CDR1 MNHNS and CDR2 SASEGT. CDR3 sequence: CASSELGDTTNEKLFF. The CDR3, as DNA: TGTGCCAGCAGTGAACTAGGGGACACAACTAATGAAAAACTGTTTTTT.

The chain has TRBV5-6 and TRBJ2-7; D ambiguous. Germline-derived CDR1 and CDR2 are SGHDT and YYEEEE. CDR3 length equals 12 residues. V was shortened by 7 bases and J by 0 bases, with 8 bases between the two germline ends. CDR3 nucleotide sequence: TGTGCCAGCTCGGGTCTCTCCTACGAGCAGTACTTC. Residues: CASSGLSYEQYF.

The CDR3 bases are TGTGCCAGTAGTAGGGGCAGGAACACTGAAGCTTTCTTT. Protein sequence: CASSRGRNTEAFF. The chain employs TRBV19 and TRBJ1-1, with D possibly being TRBD1 (5 bases). CDR1 is LNHDA and CDR2 is SQIVND in the germline V gene (reference sequence). The CDR3 sequence is 13 residues long. Trimming shortened V by 4 bases and J by 1 base, and 7 bases separated the two germline ends.

The rearrangement joins TRBV7-9 to TRBJ2-7; 8 bases fit TRBD1. The CDR3 is 13 residues long. V shed 5 bases and J 4 bases; nucleotides not matched to a gene: 4. Looked up from germline, CDR1 is SEHNR and CDR2 is FQNEAQ (reference sequence). This CDR3 is CASSPGQGYEQYF. As DNA, the CDR3 is TGTGCCAGCAGCCCAGGACAGGGATACGAGCAGTACTTC.

The chain recombines TRBV6-1 with TRBJ1-5; D remains ambiguous. The CDR3 contains 12 residues. The germline gives CDR1 MNHNS, CDR2 SASEGT. The V end lost 6 bases, the J end lost 0 bases, and 3 bases lay between the germline ends. CDR3 loop: CASRASNQPQHF. The CDR3 nucleotides are TGTGCCAGCAGAGCTAGCAATCAGCCCCAGCATTTT.

The V and J genes are TRBV19 and TRBJ2-1; no reliable D call. The CDR3 spans 14 residues. The germline V gene encodes CDR1 LNHDA and CDR2 SQIVND (reference sequence). Trimming took 3 bases from V and 2 from J, leaving 8 bases between them. CDR3: CASSIWGPYNEQFF. CDR3 nucleotide sequence: TGTGCCAGTAGTATCTGGGGTCCCTACAATGAGCAGTTCTTC.

This sequence joins TRBV11-2 and TRBJ2-2; no reliable D call. V was shortened by 6 bases and J by 7 bases, with 12 bases between the two germline ends. The CDR3 sequence is 13 residues long. Germline CDR1 and CDR2: SGHAT and FQNNGV. The CDR3 region has the DNA TGTGCCAGCAGGCAACTTAAACGCGGGGAGCTGTTTTTT. Translating it yields CASRQLKRGELFF.

V usage is TRBV6-1 and J usage is TRBJ2-3; tentative D call: TRBD1 (7 bases). The CDR3 contains 15 residues. The germline CDR1 and CDR2 sequences are MNHNS and SASEGT. Deletions cut 10 bases from V and 4 bases from J, with 21 bases between. CDR3 sequence (DNA): TGTGCCACTAGAGGTGGAGGGGGCTTTCCAGATACGCAGTATTTT. Protein: CATRGGGGFPDTQYF.

This chain connects TRBV7-9 to TRBJ2-1, with D tentatively TRBD1 or TRBD2 (5 bases each). V was pared by 3 bases and J by 4 bases, with 10 bases between. This CDR3 region has 14 residues. Germline V gene lookup returns CDR1 SEHNR and CDR2 FQNEAQ (reference sequence). The CDR3 region is CASSFGGQYNEQFF. The CDR3, as DNA: TGTGCCAGCAGCTTTGGGGGTCAGTACAATGAGCAGTTCTTC.

The chain uses TRBV18 and TRBJ2-1; TRBD2 matches at 12 bases. V was pared by 1 base and J by 8 bases, with 0 bases of the junction left unmatched. From germline, CDR1 is KGHSH and CDR2 LQKENI. This CDR3 has 14 residues. CDR3 sequence: CASSPRLAGDEQFF. CDR3 DNA sequence: TGTGCCAGCTCACCACGACTAGCGGGAGATGAGCAGTTCTTC.

The chain couples TRBV6-5 to TRBJ2-5; 11 bases agree with TRBD2. CDR1 and CDR2 from the germline V gene are MNHEY and SVGAGI. There are 16 residues in the CDR3. Germline trimming cut 4 bases from V and 2 bases from J; bases unmatched to any gene: 6. The CDR3 DNA follows: TGTGCCAGCAGTTCTCAGGGACTAGCGGCTCAAGAGACCCAGTACTTC. Protein product: CASSSQGLAAQETQYF.

The rearrangement links TRBV4-1 to TRBJ2-7, with 7 bases identical to TRBD1. The CDR3 consists of 14 residues. Germline CDR1 and CDR2: MGHRA and YSYEKL. After removal of 1 base from V and 5 bases from J, the junction contained 5 bases not matched to a gene. CDR3 sequence (DNA): TGCGCCAGCAGCCAAGTTGGGGACAGCCACGAGCAGTACTTC. This gives the protein CASSQVGDSHEQYF.

This rearrangement joins TRBV9 to TRBJ2-7; 9 bases fit TRBD2. The CDR3 spans 17 residues. Unmatched junction bases numbered 13, after V lost 0 bases and J lost 6 bases. Germline assignment: CDR1 SGDLS and CDR2 YYNGEE. In DNA, the CDR3 is TGTGCCAGCAGCGTAGGTCCTAGCGGGACGCCCGGCGGCGAGCAGTACTTC. Residues: CASSVGPSGTPGGEQYF. The full variable domain, its missing parts supplied by reference TRBV9 and TRBJ2-7, is DSGVTQTPKHLITATGQRVTLRCSPRSGDLSVYWYQQSLDQGLQFLIQYYNGEERAKGNILERFSAQQFPDLHSELNLSSLELGDSALYFCASSVGPSGTPGGEQYFGPGTRLTVT.

The J gene is TRBJ2-3, the V gene TRBV18; D is ambiguous. Germline V CDR1 and CDR2: KGHSH, LQKENI. V lost 0 bases, J lost 6 bases, and 7 bases lay in between. This CDR3 has 13 amino acids. The chain's CDR3 is CASSPPSLDTQYF. CDR3 bases: TGTGCCAGCTCACCACCGTCACTTGATACGCAGTATTTT.

V gene TRBV7-9 combines with J gene TRBJ1-1; tentatively, D is TRBD1 (6 bases). The CDR3 is made up of 12 amino acids. Germline assignment: CDR1 SEHNR and CDR2 FQNEAQ (reference sequence). Trimming took 1 base from V and 13 from J, leaving 13 bases between them. The DNA for the CDR3 is TGTGCCAGCAGCTTAGGGGGGCAGGGGTTTTTCTTT. The encoded protein is CASSLGGQGFFF.

V usage is TRBV29-1 and J usage is TRBJ1-1, with unresolved D. The CDR3 has 13 amino acids. CDR1 is SQVTM, CDR2 ANQGSEA, per germline. V was shortened by 5 bases and J by 3 bases, with 13 bases between the two germline ends. The CDR3 spells CSVSLGSHTEAFF. The CDR3 coding sequence is TGCAGCGTTAGCCTCGGGTCACACACTGAAGCTTTCTTT.

In DNA, the CDR3 is TGTGCCAGCAGGGGGACTAGCTGGAATGAGCAGTTCTTC. Its translation: CASRGTSWNEQFF. V and J are TRBV6-5 and TRBJ2-1; TRBD2 agrees at 9 bases. The CDR3 covers 13 residues. V lost 6 bases and J lost 7; bases outside the gene matches: 4. The germline CDR1 and CDR2 sequences are MNHEY and SVGAGI.

The chain has TRBV10-2 and TRBJ1-5; 7 nucleotides agree with TRBD1. The CDR3 is made up of 16 amino acids. V gave up 5 bases and J gave up 0 bases; unmatched junction bases: 7. Germline lookup yields CDR1 WSHSY and CDR2 SAAADI. CDR3 sequence reads: CASSNLTGYSNQPQHF. DNA for the CDR3: TGCGCCAGCAGTAACCTGACAGGGTATAGCAATCAGCCCCAGCATTTT.

The V and J genes are TRBV30 and TRBJ2-6; 8 bases match TRBD1. J was trimmed by 1 base and V by 0 bases; bases with no gene match: 2. This CDR3 comprises 16 residues. CDR1 is GTSNPN, CDR2 SVGIG, per germline (reference sequence). This chain's CDR3 is CAWSVTGGSGANVLTF. For the CDR3, the DNA is TGTGCCTGGAGTGTAACAGGGGGGTCTGGGGCCAACGTCCTGACTTTC.

The J gene is TRBJ2-7, the V gene TRBV28, with 9 bases lining up with TRBD1. CDR3 length: 14 residues. V trimming: 6 bases; J trimming: 7 bases; junction bases outside the gene matches: 10. The germline gives CDR1 MDHEN, CDR2 SYDVKM. CDR3 nucleotide sequence: TGTGCCAGCAGGCCACAGGGGGCTTTAGGGGAGCAGTACTTC. The encoded protein is CASRPQGALGEQYF.

The rearrangement uses TRBV7-2 and TRBJ2-1, with TRBD1 matching over 12 bases. From germline, CDR1 is SGHTA and CDR2 FQGNSA. V trimming: 11 bases; J trimming: 8 bases; junction bases outside the gene matches: 7. This CDR3 has 13 amino acids. CDR3: CALGQGALDEQFF. In DNA form, the CDR3 reads TGTGCCCTGGGACAGGGGGCTTTAGATGAGCAGTTCTTC.

The V and J genes are TRBV6-6 and TRBJ2-7; D is possibly TRBD2 (6 bases). Trimming removed 10 bases from V and 4 bases from J, with 17 bases in between. Germline V CDR1 and CDR2: MNHNY, SVGAGI (reference sequence). CDR3 size: 13 residues. CDR3 sequence reads: CATQISGGYEQYF. CDR3 coding DNA: TGTGCCACCCAAATTAGCGGCGGTTACGAGCAGTACTTC.